A single sample is the source of the 18 T cell receptor beta chains below, sequenced in a study of T cell responses to AZD1222 COVID-19 vaccine. Produced via immunoSEQ multiplex PCR; TCRdb's table is partial and in-frame only. The sample gives some 150,000 clones, just over 90% of which show up once; approximately 2% is in the top ten. Sequencing was performed on peripheral blood, taken on day 0 of AZD1222 vaccination. The receptors here all came from an adult in good health.

CDR3 region: CASSVERGGRVEQFF. The CDR3 DNA follows: TGTGCCAGCAGCGTAGAGCGGGGGGGCCGTGTTGAGCAGTTCTTC. The J gene is TRBJ2-1, the V gene TRBV9; TRBD2 matches at 10 bases. J was trimmed by 9 bases and V by 0 bases; bases with no gene match: 6. CDR1 and CDR2 from the germline V gene are SGDLS and YYNGEE. This CDR3 is built from 15 residues.

The chain links TRBV7-8 to TRBJ2-7, with TRBD2 identical over 7 bases. Germline V lookup: CDR1 SGHVS, CDR2 FQNEAQ. The junction had 11 bases not matched to a gene; V was cut back by 6 bases and J by 6 bases. This CDR3 has 14 residues. Written as DNA, the CDR3 is TGTGCCAGCAGTTACAAGCGGGGATGGGGCGAGCAGTACTTC. Translating gives CASSYKRGWGEQYF.

The rearrangement links TRBV18 to TRBJ2-7, with D possibly TRBD1 on 6 matching bases. V was trimmed by 3 bases and J by 3 bases, leaving 12 bases between them. Germline-derived CDR1 and CDR2 are KGHSH and LQKENI. This CDR3 region has 14 residues. For the CDR3, the DNA is TGTGCCAGCTCACCTTCCGGGACAATCTACGAGCAGTACTTC. Translating it yields CASSPSGTIYEQYF.

The chain carries TRBV7-8 and TRBJ1-4; TRBD1 is a possible D gene (5 bases). The V end lost 4 bases, the J end lost 3 bases, and 12 bases lay between the germline ends. Germline CDR1 SGHVS, CDR2 FQNEAQ. This CDR3 is built from 15 residues. CDR3 protein: CASSSHQGSNEKLFF. CDR3 DNA: TGTGCCAGCAGCTCCCATCAGGGCTCTAATGAAAAACTGTTTTTT.

This chain links TRBV27 with TRBJ2-7; a possible D gene is TRBD1 (5 bases). V shed 8 bases and J shed 0 bases, with 11 bases lying between them. The CDR3 runs 13 residues. CDR1 is MNHEY and CDR2 is SMNVEV in the germline V gene (reference sequence). In nucleotides, the CDR3 is TGTGCCAGCTCGAAGGGGTTCTCCTACGAGCAGTACTTC. This sequence encodes CASSKGFSYEQYF.

The chain has TRBV28 and TRBJ1-1, with 7 bases identical to TRBD1. This CDR3 is built from 14 residues. Trimming removed 8 bases from V and 2 bases from J; junction bases left unmatched: 8. Germline V gene data show CDR1 as MDHEN and CDR2 as SYDVKM. The CDR3: CASGTAPPNTEAFF. The DNA for the CDR3 is TGTGCCAGCGGGACAGCCCCTCCTAACACTGAAGCTTTCTTT.

The chain carries TRBV18 and TRBJ2-3; D call uncertain. The germline V gene has CDR1 KGHSH and CDR2 LQKENI. CDR3 length: 15 amino acids. Trimming cost V 4 bases and J 2 bases, with 13 bases left between them. CDR3 residues: CASSRGSLITDTQYF. The CDR3 nucleotides read TGTGCCAGCTCACGGGGAAGCCTAATCACAGATACGCAGTATTTT.

The V and J genes are TRBV2 and TRBJ1-6; 8 nucleotides line up with TRBD1. The germline gives CDR1 SNHLY, CDR2 FYNNEI. Trimming took 8 bases from V and 6 from J; bases not matched to a gene: 3. The CDR3 runs to 13 residues. CDR3 coding DNA: TGTGCCAGCTACGGACAGGGTAATTCACCCCTCCACTTT. Protein product: CASYGQGNSPLHF.

The chain recombines TRBV7-9 with TRBJ2-2; D is perhaps TRBD1 (5 bases). CDR3 length: 15 residues. Germline-derived CDR1 and CDR2 are SEHNR and FQNEAQ (reference sequence). V was cut by 4 bases and J by 2 bases, with 11 bases left in between. The CDR3 sequence is CASSSWGTNTGELFF. The CDR3 DNA sequence: TGTGCCAGCAGCTCCTGGGGCACTAACACCGGGGAGCTGTTTTTT.

This chain links TRBV30 with TRBJ2-7; the D gene is possibly TRBD2 (5 bases). Deletions cut 0 bases from V and 2 bases from J, with 8 bases between. CDR1 is GTSNPN, CDR2 SVGIG, per germline (reference sequence). CDR3 length equals 13 residues. The CDR3 here is CAWSVLVPYEQYF. In DNA, the CDR3 is TGTGCCTGGAGTGTACTAGTCCCCTACGAGCAGTACTTC.

The chain combines TRBV5-1 with TRBJ2-7; 10 bases fit TRBD2. V shed 1 base, J shed 0 bases, and the junction held 1 base outside the gene matches. This CDR3 is built from 15 residues. Germline lookup yields CDR1 SGHRS and CDR2 YFSETQ. The CDR3: CASSLSSGGSYEQYF. CDR3 in DNA: TGCGCCAGCAGCTTGTCTAGCGGGGGCTCCTACGAGCAGTACTTC.

The chain joins TRBV7-2 to TRBJ1-1; D gene unclear. V was pared by 1 base and J by 0 bases, with 3 bases between. Germline V gene data show CDR1 as SGHTA and CDR2 as FQGNSA. The CDR3 spans 13 residues. The CDR3, as DNA: TGTGCCAGCAGCTTAGTAATGAACACTGAAGCTTTCTTT. It translates to CASSLVMNTEAFF.

The genes are TRBV5-4 and TRBJ2-1, with D maybe TRBD1 (7 bases). Per germline, CDR1 SGHNT and CDR2 YYREEE (reference sequence). The CDR3 runs to 14 residues. V was pared by 2 bases and J by 10 bases, with 16 bases between. This CDR3 reads CASSFRGALMEQFF. The CDR3 DNA reads TGTGCCAGCAGCTTCAGGGGGGCCCTCATGGAGCAGTTCTTC.

V gene TRBV7-3 combines with J gene TRBJ2-1; D tentatively fits TRBD1 or TRBD2 (5 bases each). Germline lookup yields CDR1 SGHTA and CDR2 FQGTGA. There are 16 residues in the CDR3. V was pared by 5 bases and J by 10 bases, with 24 bases between. CDR3 nucleotides: TGTGCCAGCAGCCCCCGGGACCCGAGCAAATCTCGCGAGCAGTTCTTC. Translated, it gives CASSPRDPSKSREQFF.

The chain combines TRBV27 with TRBJ2-1, with 10 nucleotides matching TRBD2. Germline V gene lookup returns CDR1 MNHEY and CDR2 SMNVEV (reference sequence). J was trimmed by 6 bases and V by 7 bases; bases with no gene match: 3. CDR3 size: 13 residues. The CDR3 reads CASKRLAGNEQFF. The DNA for the CDR3 is TGTGCCAGCAAACGACTAGCGGGCAATGAGCAGTTCTTC.

V is TRBV6-6 and J is TRBJ2-2; 8 bases are a match to TRBD1. There are 16 residues in the CDR3. The germline gives CDR1 MNHNY, CDR2 SVGAGI (reference sequence). J was trimmed by 0 bases and V by 5 bases; bases with no gene match: 5. The CDR3 here is CASSARTGTNTGELFF. As DNA, the CDR3 is TGTGCCAGCAGTGCCCGGACAGGGACGAACACCGGGGAGCTGTTTTTT.

This clone came up once. Since no conserved phenylalanine or tryptophan closes the CDR3, a read error is the likely cause. The limits of the CDR3 on the DNA are not certain, so only TCRdb's listed CDR3 is given. The chain is built from TRBV5-1 and TRBJ2-7. The germline gives CDR1 SGHRS, CDR2 YFSETQ. The CDR3 is 13 amino acids in total, end residues counted. CDR3 loop: CASSLGAADAQKM.

This clone was picked up a small number of times. V usage is TRBV2 and J usage is TRBJ1-2; TRBD1 matches 10 bases. V trimming: 6 bases; J trimming: 7 bases; junction bases outside the gene matches: 2. Germline CDR1 SNHLY, CDR2 FYNNEI. The CDR3 contains 12 residues. DNA for the CDR3: TGTGCCAGCAGGGGGACAGGGGTTGGCTACACCTTC. This translates into CASRGTGVGYTF.